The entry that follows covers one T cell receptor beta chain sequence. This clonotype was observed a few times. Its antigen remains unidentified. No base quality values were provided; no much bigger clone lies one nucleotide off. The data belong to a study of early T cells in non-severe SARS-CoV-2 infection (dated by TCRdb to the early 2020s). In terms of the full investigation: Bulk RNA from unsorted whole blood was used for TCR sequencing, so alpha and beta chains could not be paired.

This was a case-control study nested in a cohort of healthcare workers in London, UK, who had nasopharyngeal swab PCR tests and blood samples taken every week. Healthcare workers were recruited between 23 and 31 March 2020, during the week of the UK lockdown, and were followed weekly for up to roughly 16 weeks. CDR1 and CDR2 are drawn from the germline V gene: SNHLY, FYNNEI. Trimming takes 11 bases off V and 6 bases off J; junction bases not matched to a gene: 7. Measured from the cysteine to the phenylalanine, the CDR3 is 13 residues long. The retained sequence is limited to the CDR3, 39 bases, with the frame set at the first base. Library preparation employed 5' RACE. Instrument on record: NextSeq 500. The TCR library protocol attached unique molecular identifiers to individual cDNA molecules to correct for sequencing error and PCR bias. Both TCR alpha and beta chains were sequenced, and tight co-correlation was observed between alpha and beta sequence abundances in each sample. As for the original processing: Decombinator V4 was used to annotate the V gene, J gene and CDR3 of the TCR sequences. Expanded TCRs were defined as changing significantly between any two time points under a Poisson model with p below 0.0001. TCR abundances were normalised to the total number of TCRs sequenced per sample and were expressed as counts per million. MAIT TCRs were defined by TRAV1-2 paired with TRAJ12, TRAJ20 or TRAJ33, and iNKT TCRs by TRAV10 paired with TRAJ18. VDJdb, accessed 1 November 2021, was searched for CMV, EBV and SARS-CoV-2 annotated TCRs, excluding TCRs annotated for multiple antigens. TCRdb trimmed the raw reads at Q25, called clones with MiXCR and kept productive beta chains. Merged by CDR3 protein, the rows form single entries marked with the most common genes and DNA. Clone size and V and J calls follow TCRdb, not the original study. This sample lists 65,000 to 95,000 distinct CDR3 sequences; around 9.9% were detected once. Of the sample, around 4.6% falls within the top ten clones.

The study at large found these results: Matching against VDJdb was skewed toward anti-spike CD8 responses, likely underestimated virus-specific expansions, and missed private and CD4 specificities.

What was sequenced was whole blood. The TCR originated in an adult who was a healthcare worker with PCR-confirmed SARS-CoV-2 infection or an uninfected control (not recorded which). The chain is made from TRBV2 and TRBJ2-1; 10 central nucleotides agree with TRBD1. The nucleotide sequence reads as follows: TGTGCCTCAGGGACAGGGGTAATCAATGAGCAGTTCTTC. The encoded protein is CASGTGVINEQFF. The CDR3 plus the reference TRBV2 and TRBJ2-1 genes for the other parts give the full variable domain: EPEVTQTPSHQVTQMGQEVILRCVPISNHLYFYWYRQILGQKVEFLVSFYNNEISEKSEIFDDQFSVERPDGSNFTLKIRSTKLEDSAMYFCASGTGVINEQFFGPGTRLTVL.